The clone carrying this T cell receptor beta chain has only a few counts. Its specificity is not known. This sample stems from a study of blood T cells in healthy people across ages. Whole-study findings and limits: Strong correlation linked observed beta diversity and percent naive T cells.

Through a sample-barcoded 5' primer and a J-beta primer mix, a second PCR was run for roughly 6 to 12 cycles. Every molecule of cDNA carried a tag from a template-switch adaptor with 12 random nucleotides. Each CDR3 protein gets one entry after TCRdb re-called the 5' RACE reads with MiXCR. The sample includes some 1.4 million distinct CDR3 sequences, 42% seen only once; the top ten take approximately 7.9%. The extraction recovered at least 5 micrograms of total RNA per sample. The CDR3 totals 13 residues. Germline V gene data show CDR1 as MNHNS and CDR2 as SASEGT. Trimming left V 7 bases short and J 7 bases short, with 14 bases between.

Sequencing was done on a sample of blood. The source is a woman under 30 in good health. The chain recombines TRBV6-1 with TRBJ2-1, with D tentatively TRBD1 (5 bases). CDR3 in DNA: TGTGCCAGCATGCTACTAAGGGGAAATGAGCAGTTCTTC. It is translated as CASMLLRGNEQFF.